The TCR beta chain under discussion was sequenced for a study of T-cell memory formation after mild COVID-19. Study results and caveats: Pre-infection memory held some responding clones, suggesting pre-existing cross-reactive T cells responded.

V shed 3 bases and J shed 11 bases, with 13 bases lying between them. The CDR3 extends over 12 amino acids. Germline CDR1 reads SGHTA; CDR2 reads FQGNSA. TCRdb fed the 5' RACE reads into MiXCR, producing one record per CDR3 protein. The sample records about 160,000 distinct CDR3 sequences, roughly 31% being singletons. On this clonotype: Antigen specificity is unknown.

This clonotype originated in an adult woman who had mild COVID-19 (a few samples of this study predate the infection). Cell type and time point are not known. The chain joins TRBV7-2 to TRBJ1-2, with D perhaps TRBD1 (5 bases). The sequencing sample was made of PBMCs or a T cell subset sorted from them (not recorded which). The CDR3 is CASSLLVGGYTF. CDR3 DNA: TGTGCCAGCAGCTTGCTCGTCGGGGGTTACACCTTC.